This entry lists 17 T cell receptor beta chains sequenced from one sample in a study of OX40 agonist ivuxolimab in advanced cancers. Receptors were amplified or captured by the immunoSEQ multiplex PCR assay. TCRdb took this table from immuneACCESS and kept in-frame rearrangements with V and J called. Such tables lack part of the clones; where checked against another copy, unresolved V genes explain under half of the gap, and the rest is unexplained. A total of approximately 80,000 clones appear in this sample, 70% to 85% of them only once. The biggest ten clones account for around 3.8% of the sample. The sequenced sample was CD4+ or CD8+ T cells sorted from blood, obtained in a trial of the OX40 agonist ivuxolimab. All receptors derive from an adult with an advanced solid tumor such as melanoma, head and neck, liver or kidney cancer.

The J gene is TRBJ2-1, the V gene TRBV7-2; D not resolved. CDR3 length: 14 residues. Trimming took off 3 bases at V and 3 bases at J, with 9 bases between the two ends. CDR1 and CDR2 (germline): SGHTA, FQGNSA. The chain's CDR3 is CASSFGNFYNEQFF. For the CDR3, the DNA is TGTGCCAGCAGCTTCGGCAATTTCTACAATGAGCAGTTCTTC.

The chain links TRBV10-3 to TRBJ1-3; possible D gene TRBD1, 6 bases. V was clipped by 2 bases and J by 7 bases, with 9 bases between them. CDR1 ENHRY and CDR2 SYGVKD come from the germline V gene. This CDR3 has 13 amino acids. CDR3 nucleotides: TGTGCCATCAGTGAGGGGACACCGAACACCATATATTTT. Translating it yields CAISEGTPNTIYF.

Written as DNA, the CDR3 is TGTGCCAGCAGCCTGGGACAGGAGTACGAGCAGTACTTC. This codes for CASSLGQEYEQYF. The rearrangement joins TRBV7-8 to TRBJ2-7; 8 bases are a match to TRBD1. Germline CDR1 reads SGHVS; CDR2 reads FQNEAQ. V lost 5 bases and J lost 4; bases outside the gene matches: 4. CDR3 size: 13 residues.

The chain couples TRBV9 to TRBJ1-4, with D possibly matching TRBD1 (5 bases). The CDR3 totals 12 residues. Germline V gene data show CDR1 as SGDLS and CDR2 as YYNGEE. Trimming cost V 4 bases and J 10 bases, with 11 bases left between them. The CDR3 spells CASSPLGGKLFF. Here the CDR3 DNA reads TGTGCCAGCAGCCCCCTTGGGGGAAAACTGTTTTTT.

The chain carries TRBV7-2 and TRBJ2-3, with D unresolved. CDR1 SGHTA and CDR2 FQGNSA come from the germline V gene. Trimming pared 2 bases from V and 3 bases from J, leaving 3 bases between. The CDR3 extends over 12 amino acids. The CDR3 nucleotides are TGTGCCAGCAGCTTAAGGACAGATACGCAGTATTTT. Translating it yields CASSLRTDTQYF. Looking up the rest from reference TRBV7-2 and TRBJ2-3 gives the full variable domain: GAGVSQSPSNKVTEKGKDVELRCDPISGHTALYWYRQSLGQGLEFLIYFQGNSAPDKSGLPSDRFSAERTGGSVSTLTIQRTQQEDSAVYLCASSLRTDTQYFGPGTRLTVL.

The chain is built from TRBV7-8 and TRBJ2-1; tentative D call: TRBD1 (6 bases). V lost 5 bases and J lost 2, with 10 bases in between. The CDR3 contains 14 residues. The germline V gene has CDR1 SGHVS and CDR2 FQNEAQ. CDR3 coding DNA: TGTGCCAGCAGCCCCAGGGGTCCCTACAATGAGCAGTTCTTC. Amino acid sequence: CASSPRGPYNEQFF.

The chain combines TRBV28 with TRBJ2-1, with a tentative D call TRBD1 (7 bases). The CDR3 consists of 16 residues. V lost 6 bases and J lost 0, with 15 bases in between. CDR1 and CDR2 from the germline V gene are MDHEN and SYDVKM. CDR3 coding DNA: TGTGCCAGCAGAACTAGACAGGGAGGCTCCTACAATGAGCAGTTCTTC. As protein: CASRTRQGGSYNEQFF.

This clone showed up just once. This same CDR3 is encoded by further DNA sequences in the sample. The rearrangement links TRBV11-2 to TRBJ1-1; possible D gene TRBD1, 5 bases. The V end was cut by 6 bases, the J end by 4 bases, with 12 bases between. The CDR3 is made up of 13 amino acids. The germline V gene has CDR1 SGHAT and CDR2 FQNNGV. CDR3 amino acids: CASSLRGGTEAFF. In DNA form, the CDR3 reads TGTGCCAGCAGTCTAAGGGGAGGCACTGAAGCTTTCTTT.

The V gene is TRBV4-3, the J gene TRBJ2-3, with 12 bases matching TRBD2. Unmatched junction bases numbered 2, after V lost 0 bases and J lost 4 bases. Germline V gives CDR1 LGHNA, CDR2 YSLEER. CDR3 length: 16 amino acids. The CDR3: CASSQDLAGGPDTQYF. As DNA, the CDR3 is TGCGCCAGCAGCCAAGATCTAGCGGGAGGGCCAGATACGCAGTATTTT.

This chain links TRBV9 with TRBJ2-5; D possibly matches TRBD1 or TRBD2 (6 bases each). The CDR3 is 14 amino acids. CDR1 and CDR2 from the germline V gene are SGDLS and YYNGEE. V was clipped by 2 bases and J by 4 bases, with 12 bases between them. The CDR3 here is CASSVEGGRETQYF. As DNA, the CDR3 is TGTGCCAGCAGCGTCGAAGGGGGGAGAGAGACCCAGTACTTC.

The chain joins TRBV7-9 to TRBJ2-3, with 12 bases identical to TRBD2. Germline assignment: CDR1 SEHNR and CDR2 FQNEAQ (reference sequence). The CDR3 contains 14 residues. J was trimmed by 8 bases and V by 5 bases; bases with no gene match: 5. CDR3 amino acids: CASSPSGRAVTQYF. The CDR3 nucleotides are TGTGCCAGCAGCCCTAGCGGGAGGGCCGTTACGCAGTATTTT.

The rearrangement joins TRBV7-6 to TRBJ2-5; TRBD1 or TRBD2 may be the D gene (6 bases each). From germline, CDR1 is SGHVS and CDR2 FNYEAQ. This CDR3 region has 12 residues. The V and J ends lost 5 bases and 11 bases respectively, with 15 bases between them. CDR3 amino acids: CASSEPRGEQYF. Written as DNA, the CDR3 is TGTGCCAGCAGCGAGCCTAGGGGGGAGCAGTACTTC.

The V call is TRBV7-2, the J call TRBJ2-1, with 11 bases matching TRBD2. CDR1 and CDR2 from the germline V gene are SGHTA and FQGNSA. The CDR3 is 16 amino acids. V was pared by 4 bases and J by 6 bases, with 8 bases of the junction left unmatched. CDR3 loop: CASSSQTSGTVNEQFF. The CDR3 DNA reads as TGTGCCAGCAGCTCCCAGACTAGCGGGACTGTCAATGAGCAGTTCTTC.

The chain combines TRBV18 with TRBJ2-3; D is unclear. V gave up 8 bases and J gave up 6 bases, with 18 bases separating them. The CDR3 loop spans 14 amino acids. Germline CDR1 is KGHSH and CDR2 is LQKENI. The CDR3 reads CASPANTGVDTQYF. The DNA for the CDR3 is TGTGCCAGCCCCGCCAATACGGGTGTGGATACGCAGTATTTT.

This clone has only one observation. The chain links TRBV9 to TRBJ2-1; unclear D gene. The CDR3 spans 17 residues. CDR1 and CDR2 (germline): SGDLS, YYNGEE. Trimming pared 1 base from V and 8 bases from J, leaving 22 bases between. CDR3 bases: TGTGCCAGCAGCGTACTGAAGGTTACTCCCCCTTTCGATGAGCAGTTCTTC. As protein: CASSVLKVTPPFDEQFF.

The rearrangement uses TRBV4-1 and TRBJ2-7; 16 nucleotides agree with TRBD2. J lost 9 bases, V lost 1 base, and 6 bases had no gene match. The CDR3 has 16 amino acids. The germline CDR1 and CDR2 sequences are MGHRA and YSYEKL. CDR3 sequence reads: CASSQAPGLAGGGQYF. Here the CDR3 DNA reads TGCGCCAGCAGCCAAGCTCCGGGACTAGCGGGAGGGGGGCAGTACTTC.

This clone was recorded a few times. V usage is TRBV7-8 and J usage is TRBJ2-3; 8 positions match TRBD2. The CDR3 length is 15 residues. Germline V gene sequence: CDR1 SGHVS, CDR2 FQNEAQ. Losses at the gene ends were 5 bases for V and 4 bases for J; bases not matched to a gene: 8. The chain's CDR3 is CASSAGGWGADTQYF. The CDR3 DNA reads as TGTGCCAGCAGCGCGGGAGGCTGGGGGGCAGATACGCAGTATTTT.